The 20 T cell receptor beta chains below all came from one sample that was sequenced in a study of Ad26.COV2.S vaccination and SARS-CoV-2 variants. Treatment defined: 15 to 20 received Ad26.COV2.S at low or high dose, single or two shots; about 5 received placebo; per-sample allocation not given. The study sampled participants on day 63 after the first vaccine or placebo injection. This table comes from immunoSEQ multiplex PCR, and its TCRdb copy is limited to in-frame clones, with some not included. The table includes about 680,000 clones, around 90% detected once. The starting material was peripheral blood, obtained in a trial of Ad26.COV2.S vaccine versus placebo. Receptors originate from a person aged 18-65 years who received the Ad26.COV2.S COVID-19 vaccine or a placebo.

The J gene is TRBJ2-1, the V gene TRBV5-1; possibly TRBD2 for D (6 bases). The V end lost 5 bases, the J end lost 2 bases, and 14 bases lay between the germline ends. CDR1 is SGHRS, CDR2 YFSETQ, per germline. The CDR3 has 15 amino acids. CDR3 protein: CASSLLAIAYNEQFF. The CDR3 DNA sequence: TGCGCCAGCAGTCTACTAGCAATAGCCTACAATGAGCAGTTCTTC.

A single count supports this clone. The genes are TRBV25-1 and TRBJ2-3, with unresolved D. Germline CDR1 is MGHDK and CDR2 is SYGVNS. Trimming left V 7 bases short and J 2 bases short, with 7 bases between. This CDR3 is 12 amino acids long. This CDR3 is CASKGFTDTQYF. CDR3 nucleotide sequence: TGTGCCAGCAAGGGATTCACAGATACGCAGTATTTT. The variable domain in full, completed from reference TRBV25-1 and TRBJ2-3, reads EADIYQTPRYLVIGTGKKITLECSQTMGHDKMYWYQQDPGMELHLIHYSYGVNSTEKGDLSSESTVSRIRTEHFPLTLESARPSHTSQYLCASKGFTDTQYFGPGTRLTVL.

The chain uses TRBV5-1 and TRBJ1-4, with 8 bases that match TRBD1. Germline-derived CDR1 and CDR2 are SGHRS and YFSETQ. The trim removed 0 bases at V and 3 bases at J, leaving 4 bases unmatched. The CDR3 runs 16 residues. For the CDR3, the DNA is TGCGCCAGCAGCTTGGCCCAGGGGGCGGCTAATGAAAAACTGTTTTTT. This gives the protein CASSLAQGAANEKLFF.

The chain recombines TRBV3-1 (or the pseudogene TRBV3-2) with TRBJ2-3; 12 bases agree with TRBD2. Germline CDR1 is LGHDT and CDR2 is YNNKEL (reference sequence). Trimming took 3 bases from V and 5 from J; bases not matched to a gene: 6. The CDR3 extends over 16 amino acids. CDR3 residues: CASSHLLAGGRDTQYF. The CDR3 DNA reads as TGTGCCAGCAGCCATCTTCTAGCGGGAGGGAGAGATACGCAGTATTTT.

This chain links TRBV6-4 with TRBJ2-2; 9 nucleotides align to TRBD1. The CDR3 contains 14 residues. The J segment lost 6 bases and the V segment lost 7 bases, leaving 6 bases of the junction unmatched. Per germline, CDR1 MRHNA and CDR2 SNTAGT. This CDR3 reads CASNKDRGAGELFF. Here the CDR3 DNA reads TGTGCCAGCAACAAGGACAGGGGCGCCGGGGAGCTGTTTTTT.

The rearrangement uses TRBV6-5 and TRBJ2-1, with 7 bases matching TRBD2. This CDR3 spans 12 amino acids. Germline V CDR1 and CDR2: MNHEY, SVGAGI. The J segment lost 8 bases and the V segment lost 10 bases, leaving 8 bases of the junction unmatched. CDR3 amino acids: CATGEGYDEQFF. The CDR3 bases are TGTGCCACTGGGGAGGGATACGATGAGCAGTTCTTC.

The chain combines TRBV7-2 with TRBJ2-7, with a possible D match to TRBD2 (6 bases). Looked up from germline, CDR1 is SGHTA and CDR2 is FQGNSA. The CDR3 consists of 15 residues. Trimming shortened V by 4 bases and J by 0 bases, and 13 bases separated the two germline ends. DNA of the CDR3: TGTGCCAGCAGCTATAGCGGACCTAGCTCCTACGAGCAGTACTTC. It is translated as CASSYSGPSSYEQYF.

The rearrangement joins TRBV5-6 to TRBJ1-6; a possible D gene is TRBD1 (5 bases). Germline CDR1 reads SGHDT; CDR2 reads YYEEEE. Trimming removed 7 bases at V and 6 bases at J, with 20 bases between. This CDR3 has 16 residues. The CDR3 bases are TGTGCCAGCGCAGGCCGGCTTGGGGCGGGTAATTCACCCCTCCACTTT. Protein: CASAGRLGAGNSPLHF. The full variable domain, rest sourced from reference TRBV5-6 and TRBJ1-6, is DAGVTQSPTHLIKTRGQQVTLRCSPKSGHDTVSWYQQALGQGPQFIFQYYEEEERQRGNFPDRFSGHQFPNYSSELNVNALLLGDSALYLCASAGRLGAGNSPLHFGNGTRLTVT.

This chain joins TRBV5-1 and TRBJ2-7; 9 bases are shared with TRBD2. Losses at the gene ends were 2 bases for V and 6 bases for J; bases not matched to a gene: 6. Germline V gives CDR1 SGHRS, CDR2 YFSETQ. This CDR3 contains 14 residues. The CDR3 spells CASSFGAGGGEQYF. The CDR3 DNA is TGCGCCAGCAGCTTTGGAGCGGGAGGAGGCGAGCAGTACTTC.

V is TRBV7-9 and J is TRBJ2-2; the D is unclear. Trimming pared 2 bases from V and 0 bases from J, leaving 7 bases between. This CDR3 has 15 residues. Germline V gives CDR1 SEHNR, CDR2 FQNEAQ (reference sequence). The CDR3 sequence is CASSLLGTNTGELFF. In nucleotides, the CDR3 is TGTGCCAGCAGCTTATTGGGAACGAACACCGGGGAGCTGTTTTTT. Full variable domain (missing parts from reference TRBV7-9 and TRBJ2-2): DTGVSQNPRHKITKRGQNVTFRCDPISEHNRLYWYRQTLGQGPEFLTYFQNEAQLEKSRLLSDRFSAERPKGSFSTLEIQRTEQGDSAMYLCASSLLGTNTGELFFGEGSRLTVL.

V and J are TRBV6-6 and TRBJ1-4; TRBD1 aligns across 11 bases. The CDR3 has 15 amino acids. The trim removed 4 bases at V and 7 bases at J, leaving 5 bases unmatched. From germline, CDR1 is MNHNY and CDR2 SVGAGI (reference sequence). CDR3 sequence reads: CASSSPGTGGEKLFF. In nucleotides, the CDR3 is TGTGCCAGCAGTTCCCCCGGGACAGGGGGTGAAAAACTGTTTTTT.

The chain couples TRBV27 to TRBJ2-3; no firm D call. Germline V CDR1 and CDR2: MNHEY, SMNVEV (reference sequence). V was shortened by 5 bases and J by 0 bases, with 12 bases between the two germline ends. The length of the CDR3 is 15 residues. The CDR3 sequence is CASSIPGSSTDTQYF. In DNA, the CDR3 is TGTGCCAGCAGTATTCCCGGATCTAGCACAGATACGCAGTATTTT.

The CDR3 sequence: CASSLLAEYTGELFF. CDR3 coding DNA: TGTGCCAGCAGCTTACTAGCGGAGTACACCGGGGAGCTGTTTTTT. The chain employs TRBV5-6 and TRBJ2-2, with 8 nucleotides matching TRBD2. Germline V lookup: CDR1 SGHDT, CDR2 YYEEEE. V trimming: 2 bases; J trimming: 3 bases; junction bases outside the gene matches: 3. This CDR3 spans 15 amino acids. The full variable domain, completed using reference TRBV5-6 and TRBJ2-2, is DAGVTQSPTHLIKTRGQQVTLRCSPKSGHDTVSWYQQALGQGPQFIFQYYEEEERQRGNFPDRFSGHQFPNYSSELNVNALLLGDSALYLCASSLLAEYTGELFFGEGSRLTVL.

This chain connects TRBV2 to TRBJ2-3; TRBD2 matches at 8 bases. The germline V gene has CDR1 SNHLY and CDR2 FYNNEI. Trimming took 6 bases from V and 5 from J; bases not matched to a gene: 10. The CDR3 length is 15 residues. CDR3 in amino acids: CASSNTGTRIDTQYF. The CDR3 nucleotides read TGTGCCAGCAGCAATACCGGGACTAGAATAGATACGCAGTATTTT.

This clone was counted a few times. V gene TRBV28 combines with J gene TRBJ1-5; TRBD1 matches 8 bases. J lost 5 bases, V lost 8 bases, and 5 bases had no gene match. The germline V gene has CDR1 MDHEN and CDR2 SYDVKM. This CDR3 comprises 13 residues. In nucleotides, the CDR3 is TGTGCCAGCGGAGGACAGGGATATCAGCCCCAGCATTTT. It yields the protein CASGGQGYQPQHF.

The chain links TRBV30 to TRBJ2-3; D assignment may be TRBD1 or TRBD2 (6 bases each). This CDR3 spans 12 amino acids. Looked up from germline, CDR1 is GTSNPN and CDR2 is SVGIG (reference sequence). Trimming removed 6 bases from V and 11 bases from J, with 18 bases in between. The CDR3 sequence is CACPSKGGGQYF. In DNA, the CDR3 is TGTGCCTGCCCATCGAAGGGGGGAGGGCAGTATTTT. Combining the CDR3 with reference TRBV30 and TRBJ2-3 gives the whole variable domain SQTIHQWPATLVQPVGSPLSLECTVEGTSNPNLYWYRQAAGRGLQLLFYSVGIGQISSEVPQNLSASRPQDRQFILSSKKLLLSDSGFYLCACPSKGGGQYFGPGTRLTVL.

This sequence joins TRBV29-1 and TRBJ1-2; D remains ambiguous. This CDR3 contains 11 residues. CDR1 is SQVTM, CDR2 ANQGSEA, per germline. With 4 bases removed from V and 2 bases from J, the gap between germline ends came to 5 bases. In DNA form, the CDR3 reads TGCAGCGTTGGGGTAAACTATGGCTACACCTTC. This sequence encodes CSVGVNYGYTF. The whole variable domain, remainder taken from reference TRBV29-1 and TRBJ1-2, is SAVISQKPSRDICQRGTSLTIQCQVDSQVTMMFWYRQQPGQSLTLIATANQGSEATYESGFVIDKFPISRPNLTFSTLTVSNMSPEDSSIYLCSVGVNYGYTFGSGTRLTVV.

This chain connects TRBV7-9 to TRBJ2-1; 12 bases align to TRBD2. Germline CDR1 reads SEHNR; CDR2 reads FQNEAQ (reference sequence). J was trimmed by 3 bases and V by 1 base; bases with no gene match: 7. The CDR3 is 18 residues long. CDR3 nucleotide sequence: TGTGCCAGCAGCTTAGTACTAGCGGGGGGCCAATTCTACAATGAGCAGTTCTTC. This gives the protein CASSLVLAGGQFYNEQFF.

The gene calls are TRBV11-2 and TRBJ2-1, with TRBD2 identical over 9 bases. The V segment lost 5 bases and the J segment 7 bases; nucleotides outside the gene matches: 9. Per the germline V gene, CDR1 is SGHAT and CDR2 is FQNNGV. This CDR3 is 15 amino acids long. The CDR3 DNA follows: TGTGCCAGCAGCCAAGAGCGGGGGGCAGGGAATGAGCAGTTCTTC. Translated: CASSQERGAGNEQFF.

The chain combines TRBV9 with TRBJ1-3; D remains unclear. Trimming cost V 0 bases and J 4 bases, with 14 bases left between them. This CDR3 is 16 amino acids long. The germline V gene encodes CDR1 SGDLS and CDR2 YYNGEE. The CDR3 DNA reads TGTGCCAGCAGCGTAGGCCGGGGTGGGTTAGGAAACACCATATATTTT. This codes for CASSVGRGGLGNTIYF.